Listed below are T cell receptor beta chains from one sample, sequenced in a study of CD8+CD57+ T cells in acquired aplastic anemia. TCRdb reanalysed the reads using MiXCR and keeps one entry per CDR3 protein. The sample consists of about 58,000 distinct CDR3 sequences, around 57% of them appearing once. Sequencing input: sorted CD4+, CD8+, or CD8+CD57+ T cells (not recorded which) from PBMCs. The receptors were sampled from a human donor with aplastic anemia. The CDR3 runs from the conserved cysteine through the conserved F or W. D genes are given only for firm matches. Where a row states a size, it is once, few, many or the class of an expanded clone; other rows omit it.

J gene,V gene,clone size,D gene,CDR3 protein,CDR3 DNA
TRBJ2-5,TRBV11-2,-,TRBD2,CASSFVLAGGEETQYF,TGTGCCAGCAGCTTCGTCCTAGCGGGAGGTGAGGAGACCCAGTACTTC
TRBJ1-2,TRBV5-1,-,-,CASSLADRSYGYTF,TGCGCCAGCAGCTTGGCCGACAGGAGCTATGGCTACACCTTC
TRBJ2-2,TRBV6-2/TRBV6-3,-,-,CASSYPPGELFF,TGTGCCAGCAGTTACCCCCCCGGGGAGCTGTTTTTT
TRBJ1-2,TRBV15,once,-,CATSRGPFYGYTF,TGTGCCACCAGCAGAGGCCCTTTCTATGGCTACACCTTC
TRBJ2-5,TRBV9,-,TRBD2,CASSPGLARQETQYF,TGTGCCAGCAGCCCCGGACTAGCGCGACAAGAGACCCAGTACTTC
TRBJ1-2,TRBV29-1,-,TRBD1,CSVRTGGRSYGYTF,TGCAGCGTACGTACAGGGGGCAGGAGCTATGGCTACACCTTC
TRBJ1-6,TRBV6-1,-,-,CASSSPRTAINSPLHF,TGTGCCAGCAGCTCCCCTAGGACAGCGATTAATTCACCCCTCCACTTT
TRBJ1-1,TRBV4-3,many,-,CASSQVGPNTEAFF,TGCGCCAGCAGCCAAGTTGGCCCGAACACTGAAGCTTTCTTT
TRBJ2-1,TRBV20-1,many,-,CSAKEGTFYRGNEQFF,TGCAGTGCTAAAGAGGGAACCTTTTATCGTGGCAATGAGCAGTTCTTC
TRBJ2-1,TRBV24-1,many,TRBD2,CATSDRPTSGGAFYNEQFF,TGTGCCACCAGTGACCGCCCGACTAGCGGGGGGGCGTTCTACAATGAGCAGTTCTTC
TRBJ1-3,TRBV20-1,-,-,CSAREQGARNTIYF,TGCAGTGCTAGAGAACAGGGAGCAAGAAACACCATATATTTT
TRBJ2-7,TRBV20-1,-,-,CSARGPDSYEQYF,TGCAGTGCACGCGGGCCGGACTCCTACGAGCAGTACTTC
TRBJ2-1,TRBV2,-,-,CASSEARTGRNEQFF,TGTGCCAGCAGTGAAGCGCGGACGGGTCGTAATGAGCAGTTCTTC
TRBJ1-1,TRBV4-2,many,-,CASSHRIGNTEAFF,TGTGCCAGCAGCCACCGAATAGGGAACACTGAAGCTTTCTTT
TRBJ2-7,TRBV5-1,-,-,CASSSEETAYEQYF,TGCGCCAGCAGCTCGGAGGAAACCGCCTACGAGCAATACTTC
TRBJ1-1,TRBV27,-,-,CASSLRGFTEAFF,TGTGCCAGCAGTTTAAGGGGGTTCACTGAAGCTTTCTTT
TRBJ1-2,TRBV19,-,-,CASSLATANYGHTF,TGTGCCAGTAGTTTGGCGACAGCTAACTATGGCCACACCTTC
TRBJ1-6,TRBV25-1,-,TRBD1,CASSAGQGRNSPLHF,TGTGCCAGCAGTGCGGGACAGGGGAGGAATTCACCCCTCCACTTT
TRBJ1-6,TRBV19,-,-,CASSIGGRSPLHF,TGTGCCAGTAGTATAGGCGGGCGCTCACCCCTCCACTTT
TRBJ2-3,TRBV15,-,TRBD2,CATSRDIREGRDTQYF,TGTGCCACCAGCAGAGATATCCGGGAGGGCCGGGATACGCAGTATTTT
TRBJ1-5,TRBV19,-,TRBD1,CASSIRTGGNQPQHF,TGTGCCAGTAGTATAAGGACAGGCGGCAATCAGCCCCAGCATTTT
TRBJ1-6,TRBV9,-,-,CASSTQGSENSPLHF,TGTGCCAGCAGCACACAGGGATCCGAGAATTCACCCCTCCACTTT
TRBJ2-2,TRBV11-1,-,TRBD1,CASSYGQAANTGELFF,TGTGCCAGCAGCTATGGACAGGCGGCGAACACCGGGGAGCTGTTTTTT
TRBJ1-2,TRBV20-1,many,-,CSARAVGYGGDYGYTF,TGCAGTGCTAGAGCGGTGGGTTATGGGGGGGACTATGGCTACACCTTC
TRBJ1-1,TRBV7-2,-,-,CASSLIGRAFF,TGTGCCAGCAGCTTAATTGGAAGAGCTTTCTTT
TRBJ2-1,TRBV11-1,-,-,CASSPQGRDNEQFF,TGTGCCAGCAGCCCACAGGGTAGGGACAATGAGCAGTTCTTC
TRBJ2-2,TRBV5-4,many,TRBD2,CASSSGLAGGHGGELFF,TGTGCCAGCAGCTCGGGACTAGCGGGGGGGCACGGCGGGGAGCTGTTTTTT
TRBJ1-2,TRBV7-9,many,-,CASRSFNNYGYTF,TGTGCCAGCAGATCTTTTAATAACTATGGCTACACCTTC
TRBJ1-4,TRBV7-2,many,TRBD1,CASSFGTGRLGEKLFF,TGTGCCAGCAGCTTCGGGACAGGGAGACTCGGTGAAAAACTGTTTTTT
TRBJ1-4,TRBV20-1,-,TRBD1,CSASPPGQGEKLFF,TGCAGTGCTAGTCCTCCTGGACAGGGTGAAAAACTGTTTTTT